The next 9 T cell receptor beta chains were all read from a single sample in a study of T-cell reconstitution after alpha-beta-depleted transplantation in children. It was with unique molecular identifiers that the TCRbeta library was prepared. From the PCR reads, TCRdb called clonotypes with MiXCR, one entry per CDR3 protein. The repertoire consists of approximately 400,000 distinct CDR3 sequences, with roughly 16% occurring once and the leading ten covering 29%. The specimen comprised PBMCs, mostly from graft donor cells, sampled 360 days after TCRalphabeta/CD19-depleted stem cell transplant. These TCRs come from a boy under two years old who had a stem cell transplant for Wiskott-Aldrich syndrome, so the T cells may come from the graft donor.

The chain links TRBV20-1 to TRBJ2-6; no clear D gene. Trimming removed 4 bases at V and 0 bases at J, with 7 bases between. The germline CDR1 and CDR2 sequences are DFQATT and SNEGSKA (reference sequence). CDR3 length equals 14 residues. The CDR3 nucleotides are TGCAGTGCTAAAAAACTCTCTGGGGCCAACGTCCTGACTTTC. Its translation is CSAKKLSGANVLTF.

The V and J genes are TRBV6-5 and TRBJ2-2; TRBD1 agrees at 7 bases. Germline V gene sequence: CDR1 MNHEY, CDR2 SVGAGI. V lost 7 bases and J lost 6; bases outside the gene matches: 14. The CDR3 has 16 amino acids. The CDR3 loop reads CASMPRQGLAPGELFF. CDR3 DNA: TGTGCCAGCATGCCTCGACAGGGCCTCGCCCCCGGGGAGCTGTTTTTT.

The sample holds a few counts of this clonotype. V gene TRBV19 combines with J gene TRBJ2-3, with a weak D call TRBD1 (6 bases). This CDR3 comprises 13 residues. Germline-derived CDR1 and CDR2 are LNHDA and SQIVND (reference sequence). The ends were cut back, 4 bases at V and 6 bases at J, with 11 bases in the middle. The CDR3 DNA sequence: TGTGCCAGTAGTAAGAACAGGGATGATACGCAGTATTTT. It translates to CASSKNRDDTQYF.

This sequence joins TRBV9 and TRBJ2-1, with TRBD2 matching over 12 bases. This CDR3 is built from 16 residues. Unmatched junction bases numbered 8, after V lost 6 bases and J lost 4 bases. In germline, CDR1 is SGDLS, CDR2 YYNGEE. CDR3 loop: CASNARGTSGYNEQFF. DNA for the CDR3: TGTGCCAGCAACGCTAGGGGGACTAGCGGGTACAATGAGCAGTTCTTC.

The CDR3 sequence: CSTRWANEKLFF. The CDR3 coding sequence is TGCAGCACCAGGTGGGCTAATGAAAAACTGTTTTTT. The chain is built from TRBV29-1 and TRBJ1-4; D is unresolved. The germline gives CDR1 SQVTM, CDR2 ANQGSEA. V was cut by 8 bases and J by 3 bases, with 10 bases left in between. The CDR3 length is 12 residues.

The sample holds a few counts of this clonotype. The rearrangement joins TRBV29-1 to TRBJ2-2; D is ambiguous. The germline V gene has CDR1 SQVTM and CDR2 ANQGSEA. Trimming took off 7 bases at V and 0 bases at J, with 12 bases between the two ends. The length of the CDR3 is 14 residues. CDR3 DNA: TGCAGCGCCAAAAGGACCACGAACACCGGGGAGCTGTTTTTT. Amino acid sequence: CSAKRTTNTGELFF.

The CDR3 spells CASSFEGRGQETQYF. DNA of the CDR3: TGTGCCAGCAGCTTTGAGGGCAGGGGCCAAGAGACCCAGTACTTC. The rearrangement joins TRBV7-9 to TRBJ2-5; D is perhaps TRBD1 (6 bases). Germline values: CDR1 SEHNR, CDR2 FQNEAQ (reference sequence). This CDR3 region has 15 residues. Trimming removed 3 bases from V and 1 base from J, with 12 bases in between.

The chain employs TRBV5-5 and TRBJ2-7; D is possibly TRBD2 (5 bases). The V and J ends lost 2 bases and 3 bases respectively, with 24 bases between them. Germline assignment: CDR1 SGHKS and CDR2 YYEKEE (reference sequence). This CDR3 is built from 18 residues. Here the CDR3 DNA reads TGTGCCAGCAGCTTAGGAGGACGGAGAGAAGTTTGGGGCTACGAGCAGTACTTC. Its protein is CASSLGGRREVWGYEQYF.

This CDR3 reads CATSRDGRSYRNSSEQYF. The DNA of the CDR3 is TGTGCCACCAGCAGAGATGGGAGAAGCTACCGAAACAGCTCCGAGCAGTACTTC. The chain has TRBV15 and TRBJ2-7, with D perhaps matching TRBD2 (5 bases). Trimming left V 0 bases short and J 6 bases short, with 24 bases between. This CDR3 spans 18 amino acids. Looked up from germline, CDR1 is LNHNV and CDR2 is YYDKDF (reference sequence).